The rows below give T cell receptor beta chains drawn from one sample of a study of cytomegalovirus exposure and HLA in healthy donors. Produced via immunoSEQ multiplex PCR; TCRdb's table is partial and in-frame only. The sample lists around 150,000 clones; about 89% were seen once. Sequencing was performed on PBMCs. These receptors were obtained from a woman younger than 30 in good health and CMV-seropositive. Each CDR3 is given with its conserved first and last residue. The order of the fields is J gene, clone size, V gene, D gene, CDR3 protein, CDR3 DNA. D genes are given only for firm matches. Some rows mark clone size as missing; the rest say once, few, many or name a class of expanded clone.

j_gene: TRBJ2-7; abundance: .; v_gene: TRBV28; d_gene: TRBD2; CDR3aa: CASSGEREGPYEQYF; CDR3nt: TGTGCCAGCAGTGGGGAGCGGGAGGGCCCCTACGAGCAGTACTTC
j_gene: TRBJ1-1; abundance: .; v_gene: TRBV6-1; d_gene: .; CDR3aa: CASSEILNTEAFF; CDR3nt: TGTGCCAGCAGTGAAATCTTGAACACTGAAGCTTTCTTT
j_gene: TRBJ1-1; abundance: once; v_gene: TRBV5-1; d_gene: .; CDR3aa: CASSSLRVNLDTEAFF; CDR3nt: TGCGCCAGCAGCTCCCTCCGGGTAAACCTAGACACTGAAGCTTTCTTT
j_gene: TRBJ2-2; abundance: .; v_gene: TRBV27; d_gene: TRBD2; CDR3aa: CASSRRGLAGNTGELFF; CDR3nt: TGTGCCAGCAGCCGTCGGGGACTAGCGGGGAACACCGGGGAGCTGTTTTTT
j_gene: TRBJ2-5; abundance: .; v_gene: TRBV7-9; d_gene: .; CDR3aa: CASSSRGLMISETQYF; CDR3nt: TGTGCCAGCAGCTCCAGAGGGCTAATGATCTCAGAGACCCAGTACTTC
j_gene: TRBJ2-3; abundance: .; v_gene: TRBV11-3; d_gene: TRBD1; CDR3aa: CASSGQGTTDTQYF; CDR3nt: TGTGCCAGCAGCGGACAGGGCACGACAGATACGCAGTATTTT
j_gene: TRBJ2-1; abundance: .; v_gene: TRBV27; d_gene: TRBD2; CDR3aa: CASSLDLSASGSGEQFF; CDR3nt: TGTGCCAGCAGTTTAGATCTGAGTGCTAGCGGGAGTGGTGAGCAGTTCTTC
j_gene: TRBJ2-1; abundance: .; v_gene: TRBV14; d_gene: TRBD2; CDR3aa: CASSHRTSGSDEQFF; CDR3nt: TGTGCCAGCAGCCACCGGACTAGCGGTAGCGATGAGCAGTTCTTC
j_gene: TRBJ2-7; abundance: .; v_gene: TRBV6-5; d_gene: .; CDR3aa: CASIDERYEQYF; CDR3nt: TGTGCCAGCATCGACGAGCGTTACGAGCAGTACTTC
j_gene: TRBJ2-1; abundance: .; v_gene: TRBV7-2; d_gene: TRBD2; CDR3aa: CASSFREGPPNEQFF; CDR3nt: TGTGCCAGCAGCTTCCGGGAGGGTCCACCGAATGAGCAGTTCTTC
j_gene: TRBJ2-3; abundance: .; v_gene: TRBV6-1; d_gene: TRBD2; CDR3aa: CASSVLAGGGVTDTQYF; CDR3nt: TGTGCCAGCAGTGTACTAGCGGGGGGCGGGGTAACAGATACGCAGTATTTT
j_gene: TRBJ1-1; abundance: .; v_gene: TRBV4-1; d_gene: .; CDR3aa: CASSYRGGPSTEAFF; CDR3nt: TGCGCCAGCAGCTACCGGGGGGGCCCCAGCACTGAAGCTTTCTTT
j_gene: TRBJ2-1; abundance: few; v_gene: TRBV2; d_gene: TRBD2; CDR3aa: CASRAAGGVSNEQFF; CDR3nt: TGTGCCAGCAGGGCCGCGGGGGGAGTGAGCAATGAGCAGTTCTTC
j_gene: TRBJ1-2; abundance: .; v_gene: TRBV5-1; d_gene: TRBD1; CDR3aa: CASSPRTGDYGYTF; CDR3nt: TGCGCCAGCAGCCCCAGGACAGGGGACTATGGCTACACCTTC
j_gene: TRBJ2-7; abundance: .; v_gene: TRBV4-1; d_gene: TRBD1; CDR3aa: CASSQEQGATYEQYF; CDR3nt: TGCGCCAGCAGCCAAGAACAGGGGGCAACCTACGAGCAGTACTTC
j_gene: TRBJ2-4; abundance: .; v_gene: TRBV7-2; d_gene: TRBD2; CDR3aa: CASSSSGLAGGGSIQYF; CDR3nt: TGTGCCAGCAGCTCCTCGGGGTTAGCGGGAGGGGGAAGCATTCAGTACTTC
j_gene: TRBJ1-5; abundance: .; v_gene: TRBV10-1; d_gene: .; CDR3aa: CASSDIDQPQHF; CDR3nt: TGCGCCAGCAGTGATATCGATCAGCCCCAGCATTTT
j_gene: TRBJ2-7; abundance: once; v_gene: TRBV7-2; d_gene: .; CDR3aa: CASSFDRFYEQYF; CDR3nt: TGTGCCAGCAGCTTCGACAGGTTCTACGAGCAGTACTTC
j_gene: TRBJ1-3; abundance: .; v_gene: TRBV29-1; d_gene: TRBD1; CDR3aa: CSAGTGGVGNTIYF; CDR3nt: TGCAGCGCTGGGACAGGGGGCGTCGGAAACACCATATATTTT
j_gene: TRBJ2-6; abundance: once; v_gene: TRBV14; d_gene: .; CDR3aa: CASSRRQTSGANVLTF; CDR3nt: TGTGCCAGCAGCCGCAGACAGACCTCTGGGGCCAACGTCCTGACTTTC
j_gene: TRBJ1-2; abundance: .; v_gene: TRBV12-5; d_gene: .; CDR3aa: CASGLAGSGDYGYTF; CDR3nt: TGTGCTAGTGGTTTGGCAGGGTCCGGAGACTATGGCTACACCTTC
j_gene: TRBJ1-3; abundance: .; v_gene: TRBV9; d_gene: .; CDR3aa: CASSEEVSGNTIYF; CDR3nt: TGTGCCAGCAGCGAGGAGGTCTCTGGAAACACCATATATTTT
j_gene: TRBJ1-2; abundance: .; v_gene: TRBV30; d_gene: .; CDR3aa: CAWSVRGGLGYTF; CDR3nt: TGTGCCTGGAGTGTACGGGGAGGTCTTGGCTACACCTTC
j_gene: TRBJ2-3; abundance: .; v_gene: TRBV7-8; d_gene: TRBD2; CDR3aa: CASTLSGDSTDTQYF; CDR3nt: TGTGCCAGCACCCTTAGCGGGGATAGCACAGATACGCAGTATTTT
j_gene: TRBJ1-6; abundance: few; v_gene: TRBV30; d_gene: TRBD1; CDR3aa: CAWSAGQGNSPLHF; CDR3nt: TGTGCCTGGAGTGCCGGACAGGGAAATTCACCCCTCCACTTT
j_gene: TRBJ1-1; abundance: .; v_gene: TRBV6-5; d_gene: .; CDR3aa: CASRIDMNTEAFF; CDR3nt: TGTGCCAGCAGGATAGACATGAACACTGAAGCTTTCTTT
j_gene: TRBJ2-1; abundance: .; v_gene: TRBV28; d_gene: TRBD2; CDR3aa: CASLPGTSGRAYFNEQFF; CDR3nt: TGTGCCAGCCTACCCGGGACTAGCGGGAGGGCCTATTTCAATGAGCAGTTCTTC
j_gene: TRBJ2-7; abundance: .; v_gene: TRBV7-2; d_gene: .; CDR3aa: CASSNRYPGGSLYEQYF; CDR3nt: TGTGCCAGCAGTAACAGGTATCCTGGGGGGAGTTTATACGAGCAGTACTTC
j_gene: TRBJ2-5; abundance: .; v_gene: TRBV5-1; d_gene: TRBD1; CDR3aa: CASSLGDRSGETQYF; CDR3nt: TGCGCCAGCAGCTTGGGGGACAGGTCCGGAGAGACCCAGTACTTC
j_gene: TRBJ1-2; abundance: .; v_gene: TRBV5-1; d_gene: .; CDR3aa: CASSLRTHRARDYGYTF; CDR3nt: TGCGCCAGCAGCTTGCGTACTCACAGGGCGCGGGACTATGGCTACACCTTC
j_gene: TRBJ2-1; abundance: .; v_gene: TRBV7-2; d_gene: TRBD1; CDR3aa: CASLRDRVRNEQFF; CDR3nt: TGTGCCAGCCTCAGAGACAGGGTGAGGAATGAGCAGTTCTTC
j_gene: TRBJ2-1; abundance: .; v_gene: TRBV9; d_gene: .; CDR3aa: CASTPLGANEQFF; CDR3nt: TGTGCCAGTACTCCACTGGGGGCCAATGAGCAGTTCTTC
j_gene: TRBJ2-5; abundance: .; v_gene: TRBV5-4; d_gene: .; CDR3aa: CASSSGETQYF; CDR3nt: TGTGCCAGCAGCTCGGGGGAGACCCAGTACTTC
j_gene: TRBJ2-7; abundance: .; v_gene: TRBV18; d_gene: TRBD1; CDR3aa: CASSPGTGGAYEQYF; CDR3nt: TGTGCCAGCTCACCCGGGACAGGGGGCGCCTACGAGCAGTACTTC
j_gene: TRBJ2-1; abundance: .; v_gene: TRBV7-2; d_gene: TRBD2; CDR3aa: CASSLEGTSYNEQFF; CDR3nt: TGTGCCAGCAGCTTAGAAGGGACTAGTTACAATGAGCAGTTCTTC
j_gene: TRBJ2-5; abundance: .; v_gene: TRBV7-2; d_gene: TRBD2; CDR3aa: CASSLIGVAGGGETQYF; CDR3nt: TGTGCCAGCAGCTTAATCGGAGTAGCGGGGGGCGGGGAGACCCAGTACTTC
j_gene: TRBJ1-6; abundance: .; v_gene: TRBV7-6; d_gene: .; CDR3aa: CASSTPPSPLHF; CDR3nt: TGTGCCAGCAGCACTCCCCCTTCACCCCTCCACTTT
j_gene: TRBJ2-1; abundance: .; v_gene: TRBV25-1; d_gene: TRBD2; CDR3aa: CASSDGGGSYNEQFF; CDR3nt: TGTGCCAGCAGCGACGGGGGGGGCTCCTACAATGAGCAGTTCTTC
j_gene: TRBJ1-1; abundance: .; v_gene: TRBV5-6; d_gene: .; CDR3aa: CASSLRQGGFLNTEAFF; CDR3nt: TGTGCCAGCAGCTTACGGCAGGGAGGCTTTCTGAACACTGAAGCTTTCTTT
j_gene: TRBJ2-6; abundance: few; v_gene: TRBV15; d_gene: TRBD1; CDR3aa: CATSSPGQGLSGANVLTF; CDR3nt: TGTGCCACCAGCAGTCCGGGACAGGGGTTATCTGGGGCCAACGTCCTGACTTTC
j_gene: TRBJ2-7; abundance: .; v_gene: TRBV14; d_gene: .; CDR3aa: CASSQGPLGGPYEQYF; CDR3nt: TGTGCCAGCAGCCAAGGCCCACTTGGAGGACCCTACGAGCAGTACTTC
j_gene: TRBJ1-1; abundance: .; v_gene: TRBV5-6; d_gene: .; CDR3aa: CASSLVDRMGTEAFF; CDR3nt: TGTGCCAGCAGCTTGGTCGACAGGATGGGCACTGAAGCTTTCTTT
j_gene: TRBJ2-7; abundance: .; v_gene: TRBV4-1; d_gene: TRBD1; CDR3aa: CASSHGQGGSYEQYF; CDR3nt: TGCGCCAGCAGCCATGGACAGGGGGGCTCCTACGAGCAGTACTTC
j_gene: TRBJ1-4; abundance: .; v_gene: TRBV30; d_gene: TRBD1; CDR3aa: CAWSGPLIGQGDQKLFF; CDR3nt: TGTGCCTGGAGTGGGCCTCTTATTGGACAGGGAGATCAGAAACTGTTTTTT
j_gene: TRBJ1-2; abundance: .; v_gene: TRBV7-9; d_gene: .; CDR3aa: CASSFPIQGYYGYTF; CDR3nt: TGTGCCAGCAGCTTTCCCATACAGGGATATTATGGCTACACCTTC
j_gene: TRBJ1-1; abundance: .; v_gene: TRBV29-1; d_gene: .; CDR3aa: CSAMKTGTMNTEAFF; CDR3nt: TGCAGCGCCATGAAGACTGGAACCATGAACACTGAAGCTTTCTTT
j_gene: TRBJ1-1; abundance: .; v_gene: TRBV9; d_gene: TRBD1; CDR3aa: CASSGPGQTNTEAFF; CDR3nt: TGTGCCAGCAGCGGACCGGGACAGACGAACACTGAAGCTTTCTTT
j_gene: TRBJ1-2; abundance: few; v_gene: TRBV6-6; d_gene: .; CDR3aa: CASRTTESYGYTF; CDR3nt: TGTGCCAGCAGAACCACCGAGTCCTATGGCTACACCTTC
j_gene: TRBJ1-5; abundance: .; v_gene: TRBV2; d_gene: TRBD1; CDR3aa: CASRGDRIGGQPQHF; CDR3nt: TGTGCCAGCAGAGGGGACAGGATCGGTGGTCAGCCCCAGCATTTT
j_gene: TRBJ2-7; abundance: once; v_gene: TRBV12-5; d_gene: .; CDR3aa: CASGLVTGPTVRGAAESYEQYF; CDR3nt: TGTGCTAGTGGTTTGGTAACAGGGCCAACAGTTCGGGGAGCGGCCGAATCCTACGAGCAGTACTTC